This T cell receptor beta chain was found in a study of blood T cell repertoires in COVID-19. Study in general: Donors in the United States, Italy and Spain gave samples during acute or convalescent COVID-19.

Profiled with immunoSEQ multiplex PCR; TCRdb holds only in-frame clones, not every one. Of 100,000 or so clones listed, approximately 83% are singletons. Cohort placement rested on clinical history that participants reported themselves. The sample taken for sequencing was PBMCs or T cells enriched from blood (not recorded which). The origin of this receptor is a woman in her 50s who had recovered from COVID-19.

CDR3 region: CASSSTSGARRETQYF. As DNA, the CDR3 is TGTGCCAGCAGCTCCACTAGCGGGGCCCGCCGGGAGACCCAGTACTTC. This sequence joins TRBV5-5 and TRBJ2-5, with TRBD2 identical over 10 bases. The CDR3 totals 16 residues. The germline V gene encodes CDR1 SGHKS and CDR2 YYEKEE (reference sequence). The V and J ends lost 3 bases and 5 bases, in that order; junction bases with no gene match: 10. The variable domain in full, completed from reference TRBV5-5 and TRBJ2-5, reads DAGVTQSPTHLIKTRGQQVTLRCSPISGHKSVSWYQQVLGQGPQFIFQYYEKEERGRGNFPDRFSARQFPNYSSELNVNALLLGDSALYLCASSSTSGARRETQYFGPGTRLLVL.